These 29 T cell receptor beta chains share one sample of origin, sequenced in a study of cytomegalovirus exposure and HLA in healthy donors. 60 Vbeta and 13 Jbeta primers were used in PCR. Data came from immunoSEQ multiplex PCR; TCRdb stores just in-frame clones and leaves some out. The table lists approximately 220,000 clones, about 80% of them singletons, with 15% to 18% in the top ten. Material for sequencing was PBMCs. Receptors originate from a man aged 35-49 years in good health and CMV-seronegative.

The gene calls are TRBV7-7 and TRBJ1-4; no definite D call. The germline V gene has CDR1 SSHAT and CDR2 FNYEAQ (reference sequence). This CDR3 is built from 15 residues. V was shortened by 5 bases and J by 6 bases, with 16 bases between the two germline ends. Here the CDR3 DNA reads TGTGCCAGCAGCCCCCACCTAGGAGTAGATGAAAAACTGTTTTTT. Its translation is CASSPHLGVDEKLFF.

This clone has a single count. The chain joins TRBV2 to TRBJ2-7; weak D call: TRBD1 (5 bases). V dropped 10 bases and J dropped 2 bases, with 12 bases sitting between them. CDR1 is SNHLY and CDR2 is FYNNEI in the germline V gene. The CDR3 is made up of 12 amino acids. The CDR3 loop reads CATTDSPYEQYF. CDR3 DNA: TGTGCCACCACCGACAGTCCCTACGAGCAGTACTTC.

In its sample, this clone was seen once. DNA of the CDR3: TGTGCCAGCACCTTTAGCGGGAGACCAGATACGCAGTATTTT. Its translation is CASTFSGRPDTQYF. The V and J genes are TRBV2 and TRBJ2-3, with TRBD2 identical over 9 bases. V lost 7 bases to trimming and J lost 4 bases; unmatched junction nucleotides: 6. The germline CDR1 and CDR2 sequences are SNHLY and FYNNEI. This CDR3 comprises 14 residues. The full variable domain, in which reference TRBV2 and TRBJ2-3 provide the parts outside the CDR3, is EPEVTQTPSHQVTQMGQEVILRCVPISNHLYFYWYRQILGQKVEFLVSFYNNEISEKSEIFDDQFSVERPDGSNFTLKIRSTKLEDSAMYFCASTFSGRPDTQYFGPGTRLTVL.

The chain joins TRBV6-4 to TRBJ2-2; D not certain. The germline V and J ends were trimmed by 3 bases and 7 bases, with 6 bases remaining between them. The CDR3 consists of 12 residues. The germline V gene has CDR1 MRHNA and CDR2 SNTAGT. DNA of the CDR3: TGTGCCAGCAGTGAGGGCCACGGGGAGCTGTTTTTT. It yields the protein CASSEGHGELFF.

The chain uses TRBV19 and TRBJ1-1, with 7 bases matching TRBD1. The length of the CDR3 is 15 residues. Trimming removed 5 bases from V and 0 bases from J; junction bases left unmatched: 6. Germline lookup yields CDR1 LNHDA and CDR2 SQIVND (reference sequence). The CDR3 nucleotides are TGTGCCAGTAGTTTCGGGACAGTCATGAACACTGAAGCTTTCTTT. Translated, it gives CASSFGTVMNTEAFF.

V gene TRBV5-1 combines with J gene TRBJ2-5, with TRBD1 matching over 9 bases. Germline V lookup: CDR1 SGHRS, CDR2 YFSETQ. V shed 4 bases, J shed 4 bases, and the junction held 5 bases outside the gene matches. This CDR3 is 14 amino acids long. The CDR3 bases are TGCGCCAGCAGCCACCTGGGACAGGGAGAGACCCAGTACTTC. Amino acid sequence: CASSHLGQGETQYF.

J is TRBJ1-1 and V is TRBV12-5, with D perhaps matching TRBD1 (6 bases). The CDR3 length is 14 residues. Deletions cut 2 bases from V and 5 bases from J, with 12 bases between. Germline CDR1 is LGHNT and CDR2 is FRNRAP. CDR3 bases: TGTGCTAGTGGTTTGCCAAACAGGGAAACTGAAGCTTTCTTT. Protein: CASGLPNRETEAFF.

The CDR3 loop is CASSTGTGGGDGYTF. CDR3 in DNA: TGTGCCAGCAGCACTGGGACAGGGGGCGGTGATGGCTACACCTTC. The chain employs TRBV4-2 and TRBJ1-2; 12 bases line up with TRBD1. The CDR3 length is 15 residues. The ends lost 5 bases at V and 6 bases at J; junction bases unmatched: 7. Germline V gene sequence: CDR1 LGHNA, CDR2 YNFKEQ.

The V call is TRBV7-8, the J call TRBJ2-5; D gene unclear. CDR1 is SGHVS and CDR2 is FQNEAQ in the germline V gene. The CDR3 is made up of 12 amino acids. The V and J ends lost 2 bases and 2 bases respectively, with 3 bases between them. The CDR3 protein is CASSLLQETQYF. In DNA, the CDR3 is TGTGCCAGCAGCTTACTTCAAGAGACCCAGTACTTC.

This chain uses TRBV18 with TRBJ2-1, with 8 bases aligning to TRBD2. CDR1 KGHSH and CDR2 LQKENI come from the germline V gene. The CDR3 consists of 16 residues. Trimming removed 2 bases from V and 5 bases from J; junction bases left unmatched: 8. As DNA, the CDR3 is TGTGCCAGCTCACCATACGCCAGCGGGGGCAACAATGAGCAGTTCTTC. Translation gives CASSPYASGGNNEQFF.

The chain has TRBV6-5 and TRBJ2-3; no clear D. The germline V and J ends were trimmed by 2 bases and 2 bases, with 14 bases remaining between them. CDR1 is MNHEY and CDR2 is SVGAGI in the germline V gene. The CDR3 has 16 residues. The CDR3 is CASSYEAGVVTDTQYF. CDR3 sequence (DNA): TGTGCCAGCAGTTACGAGGCTGGTGTGGTCACAGATACGCAGTATTTT.

This chain joins TRBV5-6 and TRBJ2-2; D is perhaps TRBD1 (6 bases). Trimming cost V 0 bases and J 2 bases, with 11 bases left between them. Germline CDR1 and CDR2: SGHDT and YYEEEE. This CDR3 contains 16 residues. The CDR3 DNA reads TGTGCCAGCAGCTTGGGCTGGGGGCGAAACACCGGGGAGCTGTTTTTT. Translated, it gives CASSLGWGRNTGELFF.

J is TRBJ2-2 and V is TRBV5-4; TRBD1 is a possible D gene (6 bases). V gave up 0 bases and J gave up 4 bases, with 10 bases separating them. CDR1 is SGHNT and CDR2 is YYREEE in the germline V gene (reference sequence). The CDR3 is 15 amino acids. The CDR3 DNA sequence: TGTGCCAGCAGCTTGGACAGGGCGGGCACCGGGGAGCTGTTTTTT. Amino acid sequence: CASSLDRAGTGELFF.

V is TRBV9 and J is TRBJ2-3; D gene ambiguous. CDR1 is SGDLS and CDR2 is YYNGEE in the germline V gene. The CDR3 consists of 11 residues. V lost 4 bases, J lost 5 bases, and 5 bases lay in between. CDR3 coding DNA: TGTGCCAGCAGCCCCGGAGATACGCAGTATTTT. Translated: CASSPGDTQYF. The variable domain in full, with the rest retrieved from reference TRBV9 and TRBJ2-3, is DSGVTQTPKHLITATGQRVTLRCSPRSGDLSVYWYQQSLDQGLQFLIQYYNGEERAKGNILERFSAQQFPDLHSELNLSSLELGDSALYFCASSPGDTQYFGPGTRLTVL.

V gene TRBV9 combines with J gene TRBJ2-5, with 11 bases that match TRBD1. The ends lost 3 bases at V and 6 bases at J; junction bases unmatched: 7. Looked up from germline, CDR1 is SGDLS and CDR2 is YYNGEE. This CDR3 is built from 15 residues. CDR3 bases: TGTGCCAGCAGCGAAGGACAGGGGGCTGGGAAGACCCAGTACTTC. It codes for CASSEGQGAGKTQYF. Full variable domain (missing parts from reference TRBV9 and TRBJ2-5): DSGVTQTPKHLITATGQRVTLRCSPRSGDLSVYWYQQSLDQGLQFLIQYYNGEERAKGNILERFSAQQFPDLHSELNLSSLELGDSALYFCASSEGQGAGKTQYFGPGTRLLVL.

The chain links TRBV10-3 to TRBJ2-7; 9 bases are shared with TRBD1. Trimming at V came to 8 bases and at J to 3 bases, leaving 20 bases not matched to a gene. The germline gives CDR1 ENHRY, CDR2 SYGVKD. The CDR3 loop spans 18 amino acids. CDR3 region: CAIGGPRPNRDRDYEQYF. In DNA, the CDR3 is TGTGCCATCGGGGGGCCACGCCCCAACCGGGACAGGGACTACGAGCAGTACTTC.

This CDR3 is CASSPRTGGLQPQHF. Written as DNA, the CDR3 is TGTGCCAGCTCACCCCGGACAGGGGGCTTGCAGCCCCAGCATTTT. The chain employs TRBV18 and TRBJ1-5, with 11 nucleotides matching TRBD1. Losses at the gene ends were 3 bases for V and 7 bases for J; bases not matched to a gene: 5. The CDR3 spans 15 residues. Germline V CDR1 and CDR2: KGHSH, LQKENI.

This clone was detected a few times. The gene calls are TRBV7-7 and TRBJ1-1, with a weak D call TRBD1 (6 bases). V lost 3 bases, J lost 1 base, and 6 bases lay in between. The CDR3 is 13 residues long. Germline CDR1 and CDR2: SSHAT and FNYEAQ (reference sequence). The CDR3 loop reads CASSLGQNTEAFF. DNA of the CDR3: TGTGCCAGCAGCTTGGGACAGAACACTGAAGCTTTCTTT.

The table lists this clone with a few counts. The V and J genes are TRBV5-1 and TRBJ2-7; D is perhaps TRBD2 (6 bases). The germline V gene encodes CDR1 SGHRS and CDR2 YFSETQ. Trimming removed 4 bases at V and 4 bases at J, with 21 bases between. CDR3 size: 16 residues. The CDR3 DNA sequence: TGCGCCAGCAGCCGGGTGGGGGGTGACCTACGTTACGAGCAGTACTTC. Protein: CASSRVGGDLRYEQYF.

This clone was counted a few times. The chain employs TRBV28 and TRBJ2-3; 8 bases are shared with TRBD2. Germline lookup yields CDR1 MDHEN and CDR2 SYDVKM. Trimming took 5 bases from V and 5 from J; bases not matched to a gene: 15. The CDR3 totals 17 residues. The CDR3 DNA sequence: TGTGCCAGCAGTGAATTCTGGAGCGGGGGTATTATAGATACGCAGTATTTT. This translates into CASSEFWSGGIIDTQYF.

V usage is TRBV2 and J usage is TRBJ1-2; 11 bases align to TRBD1. The CDR3 length is 13 residues. Germline trimming cut 7 bases from V and 8 bases from J; bases unmatched to any gene: 6. Germline V CDR1 and CDR2: SNHLY, FYNNEI. The DNA of the CDR3 is TGTGCCAGCACCCGGACAGGGGGCGACGGCTACACCTTC. It is translated as CASTRTGGDGYTF.

This sequence joins TRBV5-6 and TRBJ2-7; 8 positions match TRBD2. The V segment lost 4 bases and the J segment 2 bases; nucleotides outside the gene matches: 8. This CDR3 spans 15 amino acids. CDR1 is SGHDT, CDR2 YYEEEE, per germline. The CDR3 DNA reads as TGTGCCAGCAGCGTGGGGGGGACTAGTGCCTACGAGCAGTACTTC. Its protein is CASSVGGTSAYEQYF.

This chain links TRBV7-6 with TRBJ2-5; 12 nucleotides line up with TRBD1. V lost 2 bases, J lost 5 bases, and 12 bases stayed unmatched. CDR1 and CDR2 from the germline V gene are SGHVS and FNYEAQ. There are 18 residues in the CDR3. The CDR3 DNA sequence: TGTGCCAGCAGCTTAATAGCGTGGGACAGGGGGCTTTTGGAGACCCAGTACTTC. This translates into CASSLIAWDRGLLETQYF.

This sequence joins TRBV7-9 and TRBJ2-5; tentatively, D is TRBD2 (7 bases). With the DNA end fitting TRBJ2-7 better, the J assignment may be wrong. CDR1 is SEHNR, CDR2 FQNEAQ, per germline (reference sequence). This CDR3 is built from 17 residues. The CDR3 sequence: CASSRRSGGLTSYEQYF. The CDR3, as DNA: TGTGCCAGCAGCAGAAGGTCGGGGGGCCTTACCTCCTACGAGCAGTACTTC.

The gene calls are TRBV28 and TRBJ1-1; no firm D call. Germline-derived CDR1 and CDR2 are MDHEN and SYDVKM. This CDR3 comprises 14 residues. V lost 7 bases and J lost 4, with 16 bases in between. The CDR3 coding sequence is TGTGCCAGCACTCCCACCCCGGGGATCACTGAAGCTTTCTTT. Translated, it gives CASTPTPGITEAFF.

The chain carries TRBV27 and TRBJ2-3; 7 nucleotides line up with TRBD2. V shed 3 bases, J shed 1 base, and the junction held 1 base outside the gene matches. Germline V lookup: CDR1 MNHEY, CDR2 SMNVEV (reference sequence). The CDR3 is 14 amino acids. This chain's CDR3 is CASSFAGGTDTQYF. The CDR3 coding sequence is TGTGCCAGCAGTTTTGCGGGGGGCACAGATACGCAGTATTTT.

The chain carries TRBV14 and TRBJ2-3; 7 nucleotides line up with TRBD2. V shed 1 base, J shed 11 bases, and the junction held 9 bases outside the gene matches. This CDR3 has 14 residues. CDR1 and CDR2 from the germline V gene are SGHDN and FVKESK. DNA for the CDR3: TGTGCCAGCAGCCAAGGGGGAGGGTCAACGATGCAGTATTTT. It translates to CASSQGGGSTMQYF.

V usage is TRBV4-1 and J usage is TRBJ2-2; 7 bases line up with TRBD1. Germline CDR1 reads MGHRA; CDR2 reads YSYEKL. V was clipped by 4 bases and J by 7 bases; unmatched bases: 3. The CDR3 extends over 13 amino acids. In DNA, the CDR3 is TGCGCCAGCAGCCCAACAGGGGTCGGGGAGCTGTTTTTT. Its protein product is CASSPTGVGELFF.

Only a few counts were recorded for this clone. This sequence joins TRBV14 and TRBJ1-2; D might be TRBD1 (5 bases). This CDR3 region has 14 residues. Trimming left V 2 bases short and J 5 bases short, with 12 bases between. CDR1 and CDR2 (germline): SGHDN, FVKESK. CDR3 residues: CASSQNLGTYGYTF. CDR3 nucleotide sequence: TGTGCCAGCAGCCAAAACCTAGGGACTTATGGCTACACCTTC. The entire variable domain, with the rest obtained from reference TRBV14 and TRBJ1-2, is as follows: EAGVTQFPSHSVIEKGQTVTLRCDPISGHDNLYWYRRVMGKEIKFLLHFVKESKQDESGMPNNRFLAERTGGTYSTLKVQPAELEDSGVYFCASSQNLGTYGYTFGSGTRLTVV.